These T cell receptor beta chains were read from a single sample in a study of quantifying T cell responses using KT2 cells. TCRdb itself ran the UMI-ligation and nested PCR reads through MiXCR, one entry per CDR3 protein. The sample holds tens of thousands of distinct CDR3 sequences, approximately 10% seen once. The material sequenced was PBMCs spiked with cells of the T cell clone KT2. Source of these receptors: a human donor. Each CDR3 is given with its conserved first and last residue. Fields, in order: clone size, J gene, D gene, V gene, CDR3 protein, CDR3 DNA. A D gene is named only where the DNA matches it firmly. A row's size may be missing; if present it is once, few, many or a size class.

>-|TRBJ1-1|-|TRBV29-1
CSARATYRVMAEAFF
TGCAGCGCTCGAGCCACATACAGGGTGATGGCTGAAGCTTTCTTT
>few|TRBJ1-2|TRBD1|TRBV7-2
CASSPTGGRYGYTF
TGTGCCAGCAGCCCTACAGGGGGCCGCTATGGCTACACCTTC
>many|TRBJ2-6|-|TRBV27
CASSLLGPAGANVLTF
TGTGCCAGCAGCCTACTCGGGCCGGCTGGGGCCAACGTCCTGACTTTC
>-|TRBJ1-5|-|TRBV7-8
CASSLGAIDSNQPQHF
TGTGCCAGCAGCTTAGGTGCGATAGATAGCAATCAGCCCCAGCATTTT
>few|TRBJ1-1|-|TRBV18
CASSPDLGEEAFF
TGTGCCAGCTCACCTGATCTGGGGGAGGAAGCTTTCTTT
>few|TRBJ1-5|-|TRBV12-3/TRBV12-4
CASSPSSDRPQHF
TGTGCCAGCAGTCCCTCCAGCGACAGGCCCCAGCATTTT
>few|TRBJ1-1|TRBD1|TRBV12-3/TRBV12-4
CASSSPDRVTEAFF
TGTGCCAGCAGTTCCCCGGACAGGGTAACTGAAGCTTTCTTT
>many|TRBJ2-3|-|TRBV5-1
CASSLRTSPTDTQYF
TGCGCCAGCAGCTTGCGCACTAGCCCCACAGATACGCAGTATTTT
>-|TRBJ2-7|TRBD2|TRBV7-9
CASSITQNAGVYEQYF
TGTGCCAGCAGCATAACCCAGAACGCGGGGGTCTACGAGCAGTACTTC
>many|TRBJ2-3|-|TRBV4-2
CASSPLTGADTQYF
TGTGCCAGCAGCCCCCTAACGGGAGCAGATACGCAGTATTTT
>few|TRBJ2-7|TRBD1|TRBV20-1
CSGATGGEPYEQYF
TGCAGTGGCGCCACAGGGGGCGAACCCTACGAGCAGTACTTC